Below, 27 T cell receptor beta chains from the same sample are listed, as sequenced in a study of T cells in Graves' hyperthyroidism and ophthalmopathy. Using RNA transcripts as the source, TCR beta CDR3 regions were amplified. A set of HTBI primers served as the primers for a first-round RT-PCR of the TCR CDR3. TCRdb ran MiXCR on the multiplex PCR reads and lists one entry per CDR3 protein. The sample has hundreds of thousands of distinct CDR3 sequences; roughly a sixth are singletons. The sequenced sample was blood. The source of these receptors is a woman in her thirties or forties with Graves' ophthalmopathy.

This clonotype appeared many times. V usage is TRBV6-1 and J usage is TRBJ1-5, with 7 bases fitting TRBD1. The V and J ends lost 4 bases and 0 bases, in that order; junction bases with no gene match: 6. The germline gives CDR1 MNHNS, CDR2 SASEGT. This CDR3 region has 16 residues. This chain's CDR3 is CASSAEGQLSNQPQHF. In DNA form, the CDR3 reads TGTGCCAGCAGTGCGGAGGGACAGCTTAGCAATCAGCCCCAGCATTTT.

This clonotype was counted ten times or more. The V and J genes are TRBV20-1 and TRBJ2-1, with 11 bases that match TRBD2. Germline V gene sequence: CDR1 DFQATT, CDR2 SNEGSKA (reference sequence). The CDR3 consists of 16 residues. Trimming at V came to 8 bases and at J to 2 bases, leaving 11 bases not matched to a gene. The CDR3 DNA reads TGCAGTCCAAGGACCCTAGCGGGAGGAGCCTACAATGAGCAGTTCTTC. Translated, it gives CSPRTLAGGAYNEQFF.

There are a few counts of this clonotype. The chain links TRBV2 to TRBJ1-1; unclear D gene. This CDR3 is built from 15 residues. Looked up from germline, CDR1 is SNHLY and CDR2 is FYNNEI. Between the trimmed V and J ends, which lost 8 bases and 2 bases, there was a span of 18 bases. The CDR3 is CASVPRGRVNTEAFF. CDR3 DNA: TGTGCCAGCGTACCTCGGGGTAGGGTAAACACTGAAGCTTTCTTT.

This clonotype appeared many times. V usage is TRBV28 and J usage is TRBJ1-1, with 9 bases identical to TRBD1. Per germline, CDR1 MDHEN and CDR2 SYDVKM. Trimming cost V 7 bases and J 6 bases; bases outside gene matches: 3. This CDR3 contains 12 residues. This CDR3 reads CASTGQGSEAFF. For the CDR3, the DNA is TGTGCCAGCACTGGACAGGGGTCTGAAGCTTTCTTT. The full variable domain, with the rest looked up from reference TRBV28 and TRBJ1-1, is DVKVTQSSRYLVKRTGEKVFLECVQDMDHENMFWYRQDPGLGLRLIYFSYDVKMKEKGDIPEGYSVSREKKERFSLILESASTNQTSMYLCASTGQGSEAFFGQGTRLTVV.

This clonotype has a count of ten or more. CDR3 nucleotide sequence: TGTGCCAGCATAACAGGGGGAGGCTACGAGCAGTACTTC. Residues: CASITGGGYEQYF. This chain joins TRBV28 and TRBJ2-7; 8 bases map to TRBD1. The CDR3 is 13 amino acids. The germline gives CDR1 MDHEN, CDR2 SYDVKM. V lost 7 bases, J lost 3 bases, and 5 bases stayed unmatched.

The J gene is TRBJ2-3, the V gene TRBV9; D remains ambiguous. Between the trimmed V and J ends, which lost 0 bases and 8 bases, there was a span of 16 bases. This CDR3 is 15 amino acids long. Germline lookup yields CDR1 SGDLS and CDR2 YYNGEE. CDR3 residues: CASSVATAPMATQYF. CDR3 in DNA: TGTGCCAGCAGCGTAGCTACGGCCCCTATGGCTACGCAGTATTTT.

This rearrangement joins TRBV7-2 to TRBJ2-1, with D tentatively TRBD2 (6 bases). V shed 1 base and J shed 10 bases, with 14 bases lying between them. The CDR3 is 14 amino acids. The germline gives CDR1 SGHTA, CDR2 FQGNSA. CDR3 nucleotides: TGTGCCAGCAGCTTAGATTCGGCGGGAAGGGAGCAGTTCTTC. It encodes CASSLDSAGREQFF.

This clonotype was recorded many times. This sequence joins TRBV18 and TRBJ1-1; the match to TRBD1 covers 8 bases. The germline CDR1 and CDR2 sequences are KGHSH and LQKENI. The V gene end was trimmed by 3 bases and the J gene end by 4 bases; junction bases not matched to a gene: 7. The CDR3 consists of 15 residues. The CDR3: CASSPQSQGGTEAFF. The CDR3 DNA reads TGTGCCAGCTCACCTCAATCACAGGGGGGCACTGAAGCTTTCTTT.

This clonotype was observed a handful of times. V is TRBV24-1 and J is TRBJ2-7; no firm D call. Germline-derived CDR1 and CDR2 are KGHDR and SFDVKD. This CDR3 has 17 residues. Trimming removed 0 bases from V and 3 bases from J, with 17 bases in between. CDR3 protein: CATSDLWVDIPLYEQYF. The CDR3 DNA reads as TGTGCCACCAGTGATTTGTGGGTGGATATACCTCTCTACGAGCAGTACTTC.

This clonotype was counted between two and nine times. This CDR3 fails to terminate in the conserved phenylalanine or tryptophan, so it likely reflects a read error. The V and J genes are TRBV5-6 and TRBJ2-1, with D possibly being TRBD2 (5 bases). The V end lost 1 base, the J end lost 3 bases, and 20 bases lay between the germline ends. Looked up from germline, CDR1 is SGHDT and CDR2 is YYEEEE. CDR3 size: 18 residues. CDR3 in DNA: TGTGCCAGCAGCTTGAAACGGGCTAGCCGTCTATTCTACAATGAGCAGTTCATC. This translates into CASSLKRASRLFYNEQFI.

Only a few counts were recorded for this clonotype. The V call is TRBV9, the J call TRBJ2-1, with D perhaps TRBD2 (7 bases). The CDR3 length is 17 residues. Looked up from germline, CDR1 is SGDLS and CDR2 is YYNGEE. V was cut by 2 bases and J by 0 bases, with 15 bases left in between. In nucleotides, the CDR3 is TGTGCCAGCAGCGTTTCTGCGGGGGCCCTCTCCTACAATGAGCAGTTCTTC. Protein: CASSVSAGALSYNEQFF.

This clonotype was found many times. The V gene is TRBV11-2, the J gene TRBJ1-1, with D perhaps TRBD1 (6 bases). The CDR3 totals 15 residues. Germline CDR1 and CDR2: SGHAT and FQNNGV. V shed 0 bases and J shed 4 bases, with 12 bases lying between them. Written as DNA, the CDR3 is TGTGCCAGCAGCTTAGATGGTTTAGGGGGCACTGAAGCTTTCTTT. Amino acid sequence: CASSLDGLGGTEAFF.

This clonotype has at least ten counts. V gene TRBV20-1 combines with J gene TRBJ2-1; 7 bases are a match to TRBD2. Trimming cost V 4 bases and J 6 bases; bases outside gene matches: 15. The CDR3 has 16 amino acids. In germline, CDR1 is DFQATT, CDR2 SNEGSKA (reference sequence). CDR3 loop: CSAKRISSGLFNEQFF. CDR3 DNA: TGCAGTGCTAAGAGGATATCTAGCGGCCTCTTCAATGAGCAGTTCTTC.

The CDR3, as DNA: TGTGCCAGCAGTTTGCGGGGTCTCGACTTCTATGGCTACACCTTC. It codes for CASSLRGLDFYGYTF. This sequence joins TRBV28 and TRBJ1-2, with D unresolved. Germline CDR1 MDHEN, CDR2 SYDVKM. CDR3 length equals 15 residues. V was pared by 3 bases and J by 4 bases, with 15 bases between.

Points on this clonotype: A read error may explain this, as a much larger clone is one base away. The chain joins TRBV20-1 to TRBJ2-5; 8 bases are a match to TRBD2. Germline CDR1 reads DFQATT; CDR2 reads SNEGSKA (reference sequence). CDR3 size: 16 residues. The CDR3 region is CSASRGRGDYQETLYF. DNA for the CDR3: TGCAGTGCTAGTCGGGGGCGGGGGGACTACCAAGAGACCCTGTACTTC.

The table lists this clonotype with many counts. The rearrangement joins TRBV20-1 to TRBJ2-5; TRBD2 agrees at 8 bases. CDR1 is DFQATT and CDR2 is SNEGSKA in the germline V gene (reference sequence). Trimming cost V 3 bases and J 1 base; bases outside gene matches: 7. This CDR3 comprises 15 residues. DNA for the CDR3: TGCAGTGCTAGGGGTCCTAGCGGGCGCCAAGAGACCCAGTACTTC. It codes for CSARGPSGRQETQYF.

This clonotype was seen many times. The chain recombines TRBV12-3 or TRBV12-4 with TRBJ1-4, with a tentative D call TRBD1 (6 bases). V was shortened by 3 bases and J by 7 bases, with 18 bases between the two germline ends. The CDR3 length is 16 residues. DNA of the CDR3: TGTGCCAGCAGTTTTCGTCAGGGGTGGCAAACTGAAAAACTGTTTTTT. It specifies CASSFRQGWQTEKLFF.

A few counts support this clonotype. The V call is TRBV30, the J call TRBJ2-5; the D is unclear. This CDR3 comprises 13 residues. CDR1 and CDR2 (germline): GTSNPN, SVGIG (reference sequence). Trimming took 4 bases from V and 3 from J, leaving 12 bases between them. CDR3: CAWTLQGEETQYF. CDR3 bases: TGTGCCTGGACCCTACAAGGAGAAGAGACCCAGTACTTC.

V and J are TRBV18 and TRBJ2-1; TRBD2 aligns across 10 bases. Germline V gene data show CDR1 as KGHSH and CDR2 as LQKENI. V lost 4 bases and J lost 1; bases outside the gene matches: 4. This CDR3 has 16 residues. The CDR3 bases are TGTGCCAGCTCACGTGATAGCGGGGGGTCCTACAATGAGCAGTTCTTC. It is translated as CASSRDSGGSYNEQFF.

This clonotype has at least ten counts. The chain combines TRBV11-3 with TRBJ2-2, with TRBD1 matching over 7 bases. V gave up 5 bases and J gave up 3 bases; unmatched junction bases: 6. This CDR3 spans 15 amino acids. Germline V gives CDR1 SGHNT, CDR2 YENEEA. In nucleotides, the CDR3 is TGTGCCAGCAGCGCCTTCACAGGGGACACCGGGGAGCTGTTTTTT. Amino acid sequence: CASSAFTGDTGELFF. Full variable domain (remainder filled in from reference TRBV11-3 and TRBJ2-2): EAGVVQSPRYKIIEKKQPVAFWCNPISGHNTLYWYLQNLGQGPELLIRYENEEAVDDSQLPKDRFSAERLKGVDSTLKIQPAELGDSAVYLCASSAFTGDTGELFFGEGSRLTVL.

This clonotype has only a few counts. J is TRBJ2-3 and V is TRBV7-3; 11 bases are shared with TRBD2. Unmatched junction bases numbered 7, after V lost 5 bases and J lost 3 bases. CDR3 length equals 16 residues. Germline V gene sequence: CDR1 SGHTA, CDR2 FQGTGA. The CDR3 nucleotides are TGTGCCAGCAGCCCAAATAGCGGGGGGGTGACAGATACGCAGTATTTT. Its protein is CASSPNSGGVTDTQYF. The whole variable domain, remainder taken from reference TRBV7-3 and TRBJ2-3, is GAGVSQTPSNKVTEKGKYVELRCDPISGHTALYWYRQSLGQGPEFLIYFQGTGAADDSGLPNDRFFAVRPEGSVSTLKIQRTERGDSAVYLCASSPNSGGVTDTQYFGPGTRLTVL.

This clonotype was detected a few times. The chain joins TRBV5-1 to TRBJ2-2; 7 bases agree with TRBD2. The ends lost 0 bases at V and 5 bases at J; junction bases unmatched: 4. Looked up from germline, CDR1 is SGHRS and CDR2 is YFSETQ. This CDR3 is built from 15 residues. The CDR3 here is CASSLDISGTGELFF. Here the CDR3 DNA reads TGCGCCAGCAGCTTGGATATTAGCGGGACCGGGGAGCTGTTTTTT.

This chain joins TRBV28 and TRBJ1-5, with 9 nucleotides matching TRBD1. V lost 2 bases, J lost 5 bases, and 7 bases stayed unmatched. Germline V CDR1 and CDR2: MDHEN, SYDVKM. The CDR3 length is 16 residues. The CDR3 DNA reads as TGTGCCAGCAGTTTAACCCCGGACAGGGGTGATCAGCCCCAGCATTTT. Protein sequence: CASSLTPDRGDQPQHF.

In its sample, this clonotype was seen many times. The V gene is TRBV5-1, the J gene TRBJ1-2; D gene ambiguous. This CDR3 comprises 14 residues. Deletions cut 4 bases from V and 3 bases from J, with 13 bases between. The germline V gene has CDR1 SGHRS and CDR2 YFSETQ. CDR3 protein: CASSAPEADYGYTF. The CDR3 bases are TGCGCCAGCAGCGCACCGGAAGCGGACTATGGCTACACCTTC.

The V and J genes are TRBV18 and TRBJ2-3; weak D call: TRBD2 (6 bases). The CDR3 runs 15 residues. Per the germline V gene, CDR1 is KGHSH and CDR2 is LQKENI. V lost 5 bases and J 6 bases, leaving 18 bases between the germline ends. For the CDR3, the DNA is TGTGCCAGCTCATCGTACCCCGGGACTTCCGATACGCAGTATTTT. This translates into CASSSYPGTSDTQYF.

The gene calls are TRBV28 and TRBJ1-4; D is unclear. V gave up 3 bases and J gave up 7 bases, with 12 bases separating them. The CDR3 sequence is 14 residues long. CDR1 and CDR2 from the germline V gene are MDHEN and SYDVKM. CDR3 protein: CASSLELLPEKLFF. Written as DNA, the CDR3 is TGTGCCAGCAGTTTGGAGCTACTTCCTGAAAAACTGTTTTTT.

This clonotype was observed a few times. The CDR3 coding sequence is TGTGCCAGTAGTATAGATCCTAGCGGGAGTAGCTCCTACAATGAGCAGTTCTTC. This sequence encodes CASSIDPSGSSSYNEQFF. The J gene is TRBJ2-1, the V gene TRBV19; the match to TRBD2 covers 10 bases. Germline V gives CDR1 LNHDA, CDR2 SQIVND (reference sequence). Trimming removed 0 bases from V and 0 bases from J; junction bases left unmatched: 5. The CDR3 has 18 residues.